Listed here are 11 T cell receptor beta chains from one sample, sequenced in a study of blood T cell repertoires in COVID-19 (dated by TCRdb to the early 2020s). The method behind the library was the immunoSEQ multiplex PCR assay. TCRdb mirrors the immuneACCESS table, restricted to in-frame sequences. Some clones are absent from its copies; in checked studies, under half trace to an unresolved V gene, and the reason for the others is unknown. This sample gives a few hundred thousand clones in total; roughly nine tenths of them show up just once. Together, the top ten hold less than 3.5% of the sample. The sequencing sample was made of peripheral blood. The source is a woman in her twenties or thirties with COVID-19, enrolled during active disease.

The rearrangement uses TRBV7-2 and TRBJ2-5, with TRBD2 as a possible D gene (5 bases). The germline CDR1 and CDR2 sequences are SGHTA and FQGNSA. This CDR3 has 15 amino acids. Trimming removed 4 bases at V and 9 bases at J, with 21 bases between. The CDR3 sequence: CASSSQPLSPEAQYF. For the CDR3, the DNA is TGTGCCAGCAGCTCCCAACCGCTCTCCCCGGAGGCCCAGTACTTC.

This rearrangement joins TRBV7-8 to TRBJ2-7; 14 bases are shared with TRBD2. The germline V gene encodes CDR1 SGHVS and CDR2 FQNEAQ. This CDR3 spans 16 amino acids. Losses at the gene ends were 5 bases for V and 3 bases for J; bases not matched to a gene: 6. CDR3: CASSTGTSGSIYEQYF. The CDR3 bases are TGTGCCAGCAGCACCGGGACTAGCGGGAGTATCTACGAGCAGTACTTC.

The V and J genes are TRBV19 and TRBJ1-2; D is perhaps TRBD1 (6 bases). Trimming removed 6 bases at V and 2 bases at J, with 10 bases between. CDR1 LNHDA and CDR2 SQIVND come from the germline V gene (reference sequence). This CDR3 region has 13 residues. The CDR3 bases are TGTGCCAGTAGCGACAGGATGAACTATGGCTACACCTTC. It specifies CASSDRMNYGYTF.

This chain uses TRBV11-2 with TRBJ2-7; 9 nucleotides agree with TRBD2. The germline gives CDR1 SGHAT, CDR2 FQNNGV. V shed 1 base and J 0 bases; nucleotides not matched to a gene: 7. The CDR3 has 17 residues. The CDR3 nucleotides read TGTGCCAGCAGCTTAGGGTCTGGCGGGAGGGTCTCCTACGAGCAGTACTTC. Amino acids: CASSLGSGGRVSYEQYF.

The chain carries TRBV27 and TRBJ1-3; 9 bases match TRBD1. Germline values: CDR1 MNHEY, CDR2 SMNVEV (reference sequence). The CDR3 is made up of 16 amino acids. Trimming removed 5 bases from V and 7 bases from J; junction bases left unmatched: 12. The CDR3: CASSLTGTGFRNTIYF. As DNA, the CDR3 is TGTGCCAGCAGTCTGACCGGGACAGGGTTTAGGAACACCATATATTTT.

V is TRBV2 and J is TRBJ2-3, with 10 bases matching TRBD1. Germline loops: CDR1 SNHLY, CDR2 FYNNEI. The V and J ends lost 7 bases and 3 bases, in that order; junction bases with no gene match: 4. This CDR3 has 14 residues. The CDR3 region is CASNQDRGTDTQYF. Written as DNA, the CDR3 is TGTGCCAGCAATCAGGACAGGGGGACAGATACGCAGTATTTT.

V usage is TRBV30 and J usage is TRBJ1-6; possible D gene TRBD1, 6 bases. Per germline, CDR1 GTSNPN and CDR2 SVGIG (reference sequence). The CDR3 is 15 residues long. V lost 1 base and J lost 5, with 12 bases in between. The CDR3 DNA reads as TGTGCCTGGAGTGAACTTACAGGGAATAATTCACCCCTCCACTTT. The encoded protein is CAWSELTGNNSPLHF.

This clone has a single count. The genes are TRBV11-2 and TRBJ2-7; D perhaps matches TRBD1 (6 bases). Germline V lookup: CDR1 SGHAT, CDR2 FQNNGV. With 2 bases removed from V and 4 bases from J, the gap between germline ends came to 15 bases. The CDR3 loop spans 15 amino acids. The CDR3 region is CASSLSHVQGYEQYF. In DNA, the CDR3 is TGTGCCAGCAGCTTATCTCACGTCCAGGGGTACGAGCAGTACTTC.

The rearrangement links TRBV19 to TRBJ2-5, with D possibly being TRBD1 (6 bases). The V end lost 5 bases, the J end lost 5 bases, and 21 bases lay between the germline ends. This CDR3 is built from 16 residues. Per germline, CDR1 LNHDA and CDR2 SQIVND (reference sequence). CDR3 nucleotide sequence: TGTGCCAGTAGTCAGGCAGGGGTCCCCCCGATGGAGACCCAGTACTTC. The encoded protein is CASSQAGVPPMETQYF.

CDR3 loop: CASSTTGASETQYF. The CDR3 DNA reads as TGTGCCAGTAGTACAACGGGAGCGTCAGAGACCCAGTACTTC. The V and J genes are TRBV19 and TRBJ2-5, with D possibly TRBD2 on 6 matching bases. Germline V lookup: CDR1 LNHDA, CDR2 SQIVND (reference sequence). The CDR3 covers 14 residues. V was pared by 4 bases and J by 4 bases, with 13 bases between.

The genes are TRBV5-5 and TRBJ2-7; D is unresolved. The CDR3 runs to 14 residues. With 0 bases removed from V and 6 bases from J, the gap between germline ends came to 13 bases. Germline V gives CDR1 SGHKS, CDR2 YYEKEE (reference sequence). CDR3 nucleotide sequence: TGTGCCAGCAGCTTGGGGGCCCCATCGGTCGAGCAGTACTTC. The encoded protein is CASSLGAPSVEQYF. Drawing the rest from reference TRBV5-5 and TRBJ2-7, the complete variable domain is DAGVTQSPTHLIKTRGQQVTLRCSPISGHKSVSWYQQVLGQGPQFIFQYYEKEERGRGNFPDRFSARQFPNYSSELNVNALLLGDSALYLCASSLGAPSVEQYFGPGTRLTVT.